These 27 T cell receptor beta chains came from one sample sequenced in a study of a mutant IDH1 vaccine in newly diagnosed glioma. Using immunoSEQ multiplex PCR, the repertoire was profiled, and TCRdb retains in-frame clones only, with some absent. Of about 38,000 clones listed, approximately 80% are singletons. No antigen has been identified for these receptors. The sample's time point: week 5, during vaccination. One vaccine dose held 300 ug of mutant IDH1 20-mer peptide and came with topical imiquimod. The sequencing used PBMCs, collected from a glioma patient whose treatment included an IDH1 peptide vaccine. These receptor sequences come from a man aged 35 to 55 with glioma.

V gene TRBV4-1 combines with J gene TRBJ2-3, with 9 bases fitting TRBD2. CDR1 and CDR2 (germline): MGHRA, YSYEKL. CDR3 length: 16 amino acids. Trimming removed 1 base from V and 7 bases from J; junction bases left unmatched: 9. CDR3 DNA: TGCGCCAGCAGCCAAGTGTATGGGCTAGCGGGGAATACGCAGTATTTT. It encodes CASSQVYGLAGNTQYF.

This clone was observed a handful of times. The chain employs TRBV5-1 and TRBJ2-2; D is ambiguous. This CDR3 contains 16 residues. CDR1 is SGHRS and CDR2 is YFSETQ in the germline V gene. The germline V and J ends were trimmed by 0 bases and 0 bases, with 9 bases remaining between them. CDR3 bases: TGCGCCAGCAGCTTGGCCGGTTTGACGAACACCGGGGAGCTGTTTTTT. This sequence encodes CASSLAGLTNTGELFF.

The CDR3 DNA reads as TGTGCCAGCAGCTTACGGCCGGGGGGACCCCTCCACTTT. The encoded protein is CASSLRPGGPLHF. J is TRBJ1-6 and V is TRBV7-2, with D possibly being TRBD1 (5 bases). Germline loops: CDR1 SGHTA, CDR2 FQGNSA. The CDR3 covers 13 residues. The V gene lost 2 bases and the J gene lost 12 bases, with 11 bases spanning the gap.

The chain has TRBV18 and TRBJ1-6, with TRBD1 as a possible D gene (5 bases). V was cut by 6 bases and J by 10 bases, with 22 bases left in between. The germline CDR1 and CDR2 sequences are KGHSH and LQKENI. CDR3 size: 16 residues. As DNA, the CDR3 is TGTGCCAGCTCTCCCACTATCCGTGGGGCAGGGTCACCCCTCCACTTT. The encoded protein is CASSPTIRGAGSPLHF.

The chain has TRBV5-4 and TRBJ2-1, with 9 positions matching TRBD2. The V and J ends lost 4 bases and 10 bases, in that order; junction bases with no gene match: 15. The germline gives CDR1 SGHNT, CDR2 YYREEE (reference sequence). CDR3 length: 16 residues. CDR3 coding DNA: TGTGCCAGCAGCCCGGGAGTGGCGGGGGGGCGAAGGGAGCAGTTCTTC. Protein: CASSPGVAGGRREQFF.

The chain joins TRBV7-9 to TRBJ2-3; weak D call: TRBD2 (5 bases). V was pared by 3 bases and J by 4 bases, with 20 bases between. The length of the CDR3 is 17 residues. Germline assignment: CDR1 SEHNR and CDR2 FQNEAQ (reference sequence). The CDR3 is CASSLYAGTPGADTQYF. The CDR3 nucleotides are TGTGCCAGCAGCTTGTACGCGGGTACGCCCGGGGCAGATACGCAGTATTTT.

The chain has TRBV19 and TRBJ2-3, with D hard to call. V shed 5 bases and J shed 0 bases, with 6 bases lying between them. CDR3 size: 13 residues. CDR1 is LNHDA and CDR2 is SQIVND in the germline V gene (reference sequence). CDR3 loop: CASSPPSTDTQYF. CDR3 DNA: TGTGCCAGTAGTCCTCCTAGCACAGATACGCAGTATTTT. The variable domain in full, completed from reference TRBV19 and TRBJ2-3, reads DGGITQSPKYLFRKEGQNVTLSCEQNLNHDAMYWYRQDPGQGLRLIYYSQIVNDFQKGDIAEGYSVSREKKESFPLTVTSAQKNPTAFYLCASSPPSTDTQYFGPGTRLTVL.

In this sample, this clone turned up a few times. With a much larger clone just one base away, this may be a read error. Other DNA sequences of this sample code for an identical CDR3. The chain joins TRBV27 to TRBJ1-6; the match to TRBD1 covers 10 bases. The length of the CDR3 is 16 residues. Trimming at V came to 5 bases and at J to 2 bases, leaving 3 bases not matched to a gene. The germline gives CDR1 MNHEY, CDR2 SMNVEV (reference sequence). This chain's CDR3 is CASSQGQGTYNSPLHF. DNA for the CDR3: TGTGCCAGCAGTCAGGGACAGGGGACCTATAATTCACCCCTCCACTTT.

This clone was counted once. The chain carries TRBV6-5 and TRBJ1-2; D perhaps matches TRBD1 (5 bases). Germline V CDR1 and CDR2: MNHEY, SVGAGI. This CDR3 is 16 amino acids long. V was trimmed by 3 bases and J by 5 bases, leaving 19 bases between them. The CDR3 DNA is TGTGCCAGCAGTTATCGCGGCGGGGGACCCGGTTATGGCTACACCTTC. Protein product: CASSYRGGGPGYGYTF.

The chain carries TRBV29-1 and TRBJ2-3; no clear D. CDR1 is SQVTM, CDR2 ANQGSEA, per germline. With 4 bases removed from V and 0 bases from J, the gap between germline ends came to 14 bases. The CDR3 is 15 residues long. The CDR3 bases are TGCAGCGTTGGTGGCCTCTCATTTAGCACAGATACGCAGTATTTT. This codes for CSVGGLSFSTDTQYF.

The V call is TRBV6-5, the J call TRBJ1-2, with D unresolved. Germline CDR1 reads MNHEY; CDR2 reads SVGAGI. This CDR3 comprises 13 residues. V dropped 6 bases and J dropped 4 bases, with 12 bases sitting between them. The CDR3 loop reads CASSPDGSYGYTF. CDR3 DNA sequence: TGTGCCAGCAGCCCAGACGGGAGCTATGGCTACACCTTC.

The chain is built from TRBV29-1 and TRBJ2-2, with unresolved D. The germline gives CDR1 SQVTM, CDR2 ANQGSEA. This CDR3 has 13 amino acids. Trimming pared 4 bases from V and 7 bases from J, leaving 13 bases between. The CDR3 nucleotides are TGCAGCGTTGTTCCCAATTCTGGCGGGGAGCTGTTTTTT. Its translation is CSVVPNSGGELFF.

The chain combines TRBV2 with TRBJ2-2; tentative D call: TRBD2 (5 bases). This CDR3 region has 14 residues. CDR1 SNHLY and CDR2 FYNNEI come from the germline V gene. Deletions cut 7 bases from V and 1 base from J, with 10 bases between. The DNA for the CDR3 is TGTGCCAGCATTGCGACTATGAACACCGGGGAGCTGTTTTTT. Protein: CASIATMNTGELFF.

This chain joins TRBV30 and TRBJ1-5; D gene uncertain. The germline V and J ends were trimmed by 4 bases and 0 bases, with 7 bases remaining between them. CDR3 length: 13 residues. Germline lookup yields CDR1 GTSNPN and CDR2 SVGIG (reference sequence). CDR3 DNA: TGTGCCTGGACCGGTAATAGCAATCAGCCCCAGCATTTT. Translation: CAWTGNSNQPQHF.

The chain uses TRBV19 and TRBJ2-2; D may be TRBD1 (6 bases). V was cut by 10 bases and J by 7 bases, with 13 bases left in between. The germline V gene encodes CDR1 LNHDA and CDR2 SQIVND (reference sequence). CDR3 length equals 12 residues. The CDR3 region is CATNGQFGELFF. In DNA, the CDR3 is TGTGCCACCAACGGACAGTTCGGGGAGCTGTTTTTT.

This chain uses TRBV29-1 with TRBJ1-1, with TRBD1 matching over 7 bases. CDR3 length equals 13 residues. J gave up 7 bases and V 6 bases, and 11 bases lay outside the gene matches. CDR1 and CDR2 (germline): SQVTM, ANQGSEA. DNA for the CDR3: TGCAGCGTCCGCGGGAGGGGGCTGTTTGAAGCTTTCTTT. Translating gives CSVRGRGLFEAFF.

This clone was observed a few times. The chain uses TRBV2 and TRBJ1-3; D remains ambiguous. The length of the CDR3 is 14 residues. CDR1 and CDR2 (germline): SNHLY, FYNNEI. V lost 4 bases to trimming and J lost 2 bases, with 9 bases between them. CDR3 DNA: TGTGCCAGCAGTGTTAAGAGCACTGGAAACACCATATATTTT. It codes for CASSVKSTGNTIYF.

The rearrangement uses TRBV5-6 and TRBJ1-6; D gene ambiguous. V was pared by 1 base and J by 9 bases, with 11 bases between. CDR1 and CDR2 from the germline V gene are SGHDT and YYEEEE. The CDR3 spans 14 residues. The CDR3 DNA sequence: TGTGCCAGCAGCTTGAGTGCACGGGTTTCACCCCTCCACTTT. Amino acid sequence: CASSLSARVSPLHF.

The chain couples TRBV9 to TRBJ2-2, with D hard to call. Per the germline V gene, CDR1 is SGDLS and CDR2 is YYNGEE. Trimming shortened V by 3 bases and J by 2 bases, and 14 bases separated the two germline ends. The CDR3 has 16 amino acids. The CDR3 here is CASSAGGTDNTGELFF. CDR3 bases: TGTGCCAGCAGCGCCGGCGGTACAGATAACACCGGGGAGCTGTTTTTT.

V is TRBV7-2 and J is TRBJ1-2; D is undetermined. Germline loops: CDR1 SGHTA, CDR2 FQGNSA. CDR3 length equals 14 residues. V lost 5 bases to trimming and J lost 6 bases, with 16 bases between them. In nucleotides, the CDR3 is TGTGCCAGCAGCCCGGGAGGACGGACTAATGGCTACACCTTC. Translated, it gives CASSPGGRTNGYTF. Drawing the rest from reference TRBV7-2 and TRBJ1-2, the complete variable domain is GAGVSQSPSNKVTEKGKDVELRCDPISGHTALYWYRQSLGQGLEFLIYFQGNSAPDKSGLPSDRFSAERTGGSVSTLTIQRTQQEDSAVYLCASSPGGRTNGYTFGSGTRLTVV.

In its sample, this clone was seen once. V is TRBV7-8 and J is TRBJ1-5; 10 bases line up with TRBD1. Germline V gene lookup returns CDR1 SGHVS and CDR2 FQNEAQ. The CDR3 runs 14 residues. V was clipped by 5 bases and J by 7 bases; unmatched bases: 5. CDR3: CASSVGTGEQPQHF. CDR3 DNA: TGTGCCAGCAGCGTAGGGACAGGGGAACAGCCCCAGCATTTT.

CDR3 bases: TGTGCCATCAGCGAGACCTATGGCTACACCTTC. Encoded protein: CAISETYGYTF. The chain has TRBV10-3 and TRBJ1-2; the D is unclear. The germline V and J ends were trimmed by 6 bases and 4 bases, with 6 bases remaining between them. The CDR3 contains 11 residues. Looked up from germline, CDR1 is ENHRY and CDR2 is SYGVKD.

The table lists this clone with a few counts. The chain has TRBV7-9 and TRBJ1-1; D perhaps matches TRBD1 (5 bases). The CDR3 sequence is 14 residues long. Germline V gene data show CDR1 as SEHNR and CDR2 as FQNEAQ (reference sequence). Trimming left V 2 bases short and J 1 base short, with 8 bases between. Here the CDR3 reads CASSLRGENTEAFF. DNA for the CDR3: TGTGCCAGCAGCTTAAGAGGGGAGAACACTGAAGCTTTCTTT.

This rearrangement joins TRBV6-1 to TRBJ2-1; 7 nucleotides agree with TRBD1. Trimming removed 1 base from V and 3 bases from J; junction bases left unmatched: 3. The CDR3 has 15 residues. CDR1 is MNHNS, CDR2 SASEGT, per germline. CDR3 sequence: CASSEETGNYNEQFF. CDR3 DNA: TGTGCCAGCAGTGAAGAGACAGGGAACTACAATGAGCAGTTCTTC.

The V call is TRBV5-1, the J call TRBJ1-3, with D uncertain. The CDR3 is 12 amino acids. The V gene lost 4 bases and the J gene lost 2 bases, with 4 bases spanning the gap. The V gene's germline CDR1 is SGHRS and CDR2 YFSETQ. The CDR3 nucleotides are TGCGCCAGCAGCCCGCCTGGAAACACCATATATTTT. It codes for CASSPPGNTIYF. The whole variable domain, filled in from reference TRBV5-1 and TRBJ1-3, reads KAGVTQTPRYLIKTRGQQVTLSCSPISGHRSVSWYQQTPGQGLQFLFEYFSETQRNKGNFPGRFSGRQFSNSRSEMNVSTLELGDSALYLCASSPPGNTIYFGEGSWLTVV.

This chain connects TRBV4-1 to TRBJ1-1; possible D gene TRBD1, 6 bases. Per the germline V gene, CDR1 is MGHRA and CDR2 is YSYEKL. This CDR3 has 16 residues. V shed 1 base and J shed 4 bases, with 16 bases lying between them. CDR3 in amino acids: CASSQVGGGMVTEAFF. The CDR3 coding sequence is TGCGCCAGCAGCCAAGTTGGGGGCGGGATGGTCACTGAAGCTTTCTTT.

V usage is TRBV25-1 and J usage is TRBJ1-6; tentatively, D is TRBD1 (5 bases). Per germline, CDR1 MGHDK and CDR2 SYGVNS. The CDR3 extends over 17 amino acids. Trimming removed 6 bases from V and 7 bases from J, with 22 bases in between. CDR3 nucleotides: TGTGCCAGCAGGGCCCAGGGAGGGGCTGCTCGGAATTCACCCCTCCACTTT. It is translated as CASRAQGGAARNSPLHF.